A selection of T cell receptor beta chains follows, all from one sample in a study of regulatory T cells in long-lasting Graves disease. TCRdb reprocessed the multiplex PCR reads with MiXCR, giving one entry per CDR3 protein. Of around 230,000 distinct CDR3 sequences listed, 15% to 20% are singletons. The source was peripheral blood mononuclear cells (PBMCs), collected at new diagnosis, from a patient treated with antithyroid drugs. These receptors came from a female donor with Graves disease. Both conserved end residues are part of each CDR3. A D gene is named only where the DNA matches it firmly. Clone size is stated in some rows and not others, as once, few, many or a class when expanded.

>TRBJ1-4|.|many|TRBV30
CAWSGGVDEKLFF
TGTGCCTGGAGTGGGGGAGTAGATGAAAAACTGTTTTTT
>TRBJ2-1|TRBD1|many|TRBV6-2/TRBV6-3
CASSPDRETYNEQFF
TGTGCCAGCAGTCCCGACAGGGAAACCTACAATGAGCAGTTCTTC
>TRBJ1-4|.|few|TRBV9
CASSVGGRIEKLFF
TGTGCCAGCAGCGTGGGGGGGCGGATTGAAAAACTGTTTTTT
>TRBJ1-5|.|few|TRBV20-1
CSAPEGGGQPQHF
TGCAGTGCTCCTGAGGGGGGGGGCCAGCCCCAGCATTTT
>TRBJ1-3|TRBD1|many|TRBV7-9
CASSIQGGLSGNTIYF
TGTGCCAGCAGCATACAGGGGGGCCTCTCTGGAAACACCATATATTTT
>TRBJ1-1|.|.|TRBV12-3/TRBV12-4
CASSYSPTGEAFF
TGTGCCAGCAGTTATTCCCCGACAGGTGAAGCTTTCTTT
>TRBJ2-1|TRBD2|.|TRBV10-3
CAISGTSGREQFF
TGTGCCATCAGCGGGACTAGCGGGAGGGAGCAGTTCTTC
>TRBJ2-7|.|many|TRBV4-3
CASSQAPSSEQYF
TGCGCCAGCAGCCAAGCCCCCAGTAGCGAGCAGTACTTC
>TRBJ1-3|TRBD1|few|TRBV20-1
CSATRGPGNTIYF
TGCAGTGCGACGAGGGGGCCCGGAAACACCATATATTTT
>TRBJ2-2|TRBD1|many|TRBV30
CAWSGLRGQNTGELFF
TGTGCCTGGAGTGGGCTCAGGGGGCAGAACACCGGGGAGCTGTTTTTT
>TRBJ2-7|.|many|TRBV29-1
CSVATRLVHEQYF
TGCAGCGTCGCTACAAGGCTCGTCCACGAGCAGTACTTC
>TRBJ2-3|.|many|TRBV14
CASSQRPAYTSTDTQYF
TGTGCCAGCAGCCAGCGTCCTGCGTATACTAGCACAGATACGCAGTATTTT
>TRBJ2-2|TRBD1|.|TRBV15
CATSRDPGQDTANTGELFF
TGTGCCACCAGCAGAGATCCGGGACAGGACACCGCGAACACCGGGGAGCTGTTTTTT
>TRBJ2-3|TRBD2|many|TRBV2
CASSGGLAGGLDTDTQYF
TGTGCCAGCAGTGGAGGACTAGCGGGAGGGTTGGACACAGATACGCAGTATTTT
>TRBJ2-3|.|many|TRBV4-3
CASSPSRGDTDTQYF
TGCGCCAGCAGCCCCTCGAGAGGGGACACAGATACGCAGTATTTT
>TRBJ1-6|.|many|TRBV13
CASSPTGLGSPLHF
TGTGCCAGCAGCCCAACAGGGTTGGGTTCACCCCTCCACTTT
>TRBJ2-3|.|once|TRBV5-1
CASSLRTGETPDTQYF
TGCGCCAGCAGCTTGCGTACGGGAGAGACCCCAGATACGCAGTATTTT
>TRBJ1-2|.|many|TRBV27
CASSFRDNRYGYTF
TGTGCCAGCAGTTTTAGGGACAACCGCTATGGCTACACCTTC
>TRBJ2-3|TRBD2|.|TRBV6-2/TRBV6-3
CASSDGGRGTDTQYF
TGTGCCAGCAGTGACGGGGGGAGGGGCACAGATACGCAGTATTTT
>TRBJ2-7|.|.|TRBV7-2
CASSLRPFPYEQYF
TGTGCCAGCAGCTTGCGTCCCTTCCCCTACGAGCAGTACTTC
>TRBJ2-2|.|many|TRBV20-1
CSAPQGGTTGELFF
TGCAGTGCTCCCCAGGGAGGTACGACCGGGGAGCTGTTTTTT
>TRBJ2-1|.|many|TRBV9
CASSVEIGLYNEQFF
TGTGCCAGCAGCGTAGAGATAGGCCTTTACAATGAGCAGTTCTTC
>TRBJ2-5|.|many|TRBV7-9
CASSLFGAPQETQYF
TGTGCCAGCAGCTTATTTGGGGCCCCTCAGGAGACCCAGTACTTC
>TRBJ1-1|.|many|TRBV2
CASSDHRYTEAFF
TGTGCCAGCAGTGACCACCGATACACTGAAGCTTTCTTT
>TRBJ1-5|TRBD1|many|TRBV19
CASSISGTGEQPQHF
TGTGCCAGTAGTATCTCAGGGACAGGGGAACAGCCCCAGCATTTT
>TRBJ1-6|TRBD1|many|TRBV7-8
CASSATGSSPLHF
TGTGCCAGCAGCGCGACAGGGTCTTCACCCCTCCACTTT
>TRBJ1-1|TRBD1|many|TRBV2
CATRGPLQGAKTEAFF
TGTGCCACCAGGGGCCCACTACAGGGGGCAAAGACTGAAGCTTTCTTT
>TRBJ1-3|TRBD1|many|TRBV9
CASSPYSGQVLTSSGNTIYF
TGTGCCAGCAGTCCGTACTCAGGACAGGTACTCACGAGCTCTGGAAACACCATATATTTT